The clone carrying this T cell receptor beta chain came up many times. The data were obtained in a study of T-cell reconstitution after alpha-beta-depleted transplantation in children. This sample's TCRbeta library carried unique molecular identifier barcodes. TCRdb independently ran MiXCR on the PCR reads; one entry per CDR3 protein. The top ten clones hold 3% to 3.5% of a sample with 150,000 to 200,000 distinct CDR3 sequences, less than 8% of them seen once. CDR1 and CDR2 (germline): SGHRS, YFSETQ. V dropped 5 bases and J dropped 0 bases, with 18 bases sitting between them. This CDR3 has 16 amino acids.

The sequence derives from a human donor who donated a stem cell graft to a child with Wiskott-Aldrich syndrome. Sequencing used PBMCs from the stem cell graft donor, obtained from the stem cell graft. The chain links TRBV5-1 to TRBJ2-7, with a weak D call TRBD1 (6 bases). The CDR3: CASRPHLQGTSYEQYF. In nucleotides, the CDR3 is TGCGCCAGCAGACCCCATTTACAGGGAACCTCCTACGAGCAGTACTTC.